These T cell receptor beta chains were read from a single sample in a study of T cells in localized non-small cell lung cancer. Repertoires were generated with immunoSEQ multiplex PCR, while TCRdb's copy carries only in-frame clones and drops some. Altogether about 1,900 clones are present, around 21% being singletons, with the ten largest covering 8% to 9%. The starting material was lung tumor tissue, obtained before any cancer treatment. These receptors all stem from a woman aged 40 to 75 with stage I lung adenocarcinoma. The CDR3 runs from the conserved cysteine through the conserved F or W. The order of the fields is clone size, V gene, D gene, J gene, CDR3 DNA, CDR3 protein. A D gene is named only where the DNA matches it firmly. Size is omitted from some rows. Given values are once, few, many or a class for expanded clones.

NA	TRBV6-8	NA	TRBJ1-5	TGTGCCAGCAACGACTGGGATAGCAATCAGCCCCAGCATTTT	CASNDWDSNQPQHF
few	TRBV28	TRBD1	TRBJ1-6	TGTGCCAGCAGTGACGGGACAGGGAATTCACCCCTCCACTTT	CASSDGTGNSPLHF
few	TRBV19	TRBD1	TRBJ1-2	TGTGCCAGTAGCGTAGCGGGGACAGCCTATGGCTACACCTTC	CASSVAGTAYGYTF
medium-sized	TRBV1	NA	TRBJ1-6	TGCGCCAGCAGCCAAGCGGAGGGGGAGGTTTATTCACCCCTCCACTTT	CASSQAEGEVYSPLHF
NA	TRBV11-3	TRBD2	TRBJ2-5	TGTGCCAGCAGCTCGACCCATCTAGCGGGGTCCCAAGAGACCCAGTACTTC	CASSSTHLAGSQETQYF
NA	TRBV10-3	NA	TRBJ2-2	TGTGCCAGCGCCAGATTTGAGAACACCGGGGAGCTGTTTTTT	CASARFENTGELFF
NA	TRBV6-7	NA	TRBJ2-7	TGTGCCAGCAGTGATGGTTGGGAGCAGTACTTC	CASSDGWEQYF
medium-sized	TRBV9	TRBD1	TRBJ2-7	TGTGCCACCTATAAGGGACAGGGATCGTACGGGGACGAGCAGTACTTC	CATYKGQGSYGDEQYF
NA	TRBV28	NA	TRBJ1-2	TGTGCCAGCAGTTTTTTTGAAGAGATTTTGGATGGCTACACCTTC	CASSFFEEILDGYTF
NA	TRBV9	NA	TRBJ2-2	TGTGCCAGCAGTGAAGTCAGGGGCACCGGGGAGCTGTTTTTT	CASSEVRGTGELFF
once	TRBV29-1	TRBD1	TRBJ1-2	TGCAGCGCTGGGACAGCCAACTATGGCTACACCTTC	CSAGTANYGYTF
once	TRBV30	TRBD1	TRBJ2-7	TGTGCCTGGATCGACAGGGGTGCTAACAAATACGAGCAGTACTTC	CAWIDRGANKYEQYF